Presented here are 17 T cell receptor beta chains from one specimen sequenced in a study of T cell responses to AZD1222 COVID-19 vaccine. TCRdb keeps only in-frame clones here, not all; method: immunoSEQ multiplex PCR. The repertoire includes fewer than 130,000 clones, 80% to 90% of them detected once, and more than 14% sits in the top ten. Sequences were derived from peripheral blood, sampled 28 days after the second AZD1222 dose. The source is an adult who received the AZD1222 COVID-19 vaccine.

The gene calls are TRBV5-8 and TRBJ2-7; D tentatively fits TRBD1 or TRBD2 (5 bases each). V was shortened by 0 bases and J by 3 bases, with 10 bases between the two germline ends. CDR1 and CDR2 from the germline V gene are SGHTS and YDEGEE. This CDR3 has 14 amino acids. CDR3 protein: CASSLARDRYEQYF. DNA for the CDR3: TGTGCCAGCAGCTTGGCCCGGGACCGCTACGAGCAGTACTTC.

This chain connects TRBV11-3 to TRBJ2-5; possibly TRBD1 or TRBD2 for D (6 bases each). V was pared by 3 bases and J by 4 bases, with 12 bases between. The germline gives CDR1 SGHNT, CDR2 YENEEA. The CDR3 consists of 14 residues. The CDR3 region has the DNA TGTGCCAGCAGCTTCGGGGGCTACGGAGAGACCCAGTACTTC. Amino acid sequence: CASSFGGYGETQYF.

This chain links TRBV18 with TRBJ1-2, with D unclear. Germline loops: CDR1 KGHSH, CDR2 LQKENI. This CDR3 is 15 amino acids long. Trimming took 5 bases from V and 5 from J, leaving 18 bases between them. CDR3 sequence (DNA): TGTGCCAGCTCAACAAGTACGCTCCGATCATATGGCTACACCTTC. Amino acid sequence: CASSTSTLRSYGYTF.

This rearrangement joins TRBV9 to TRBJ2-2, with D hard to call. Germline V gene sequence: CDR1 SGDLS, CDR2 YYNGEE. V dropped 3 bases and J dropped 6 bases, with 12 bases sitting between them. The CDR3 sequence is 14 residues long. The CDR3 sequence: CASSAYRVPGELFF. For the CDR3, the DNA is TGTGCCAGCAGCGCCTACCGAGTGCCCGGGGAGCTGTTTTTT.

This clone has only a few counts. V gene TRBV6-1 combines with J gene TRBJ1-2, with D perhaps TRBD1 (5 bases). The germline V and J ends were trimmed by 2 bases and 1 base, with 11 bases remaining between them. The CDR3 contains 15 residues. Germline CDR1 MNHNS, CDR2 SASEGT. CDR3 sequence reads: CASSEFMGDNYGYTF. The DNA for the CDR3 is TGTGCCAGCAGTGAATTTATGGGGGATAACTATGGCTACACCTTC.

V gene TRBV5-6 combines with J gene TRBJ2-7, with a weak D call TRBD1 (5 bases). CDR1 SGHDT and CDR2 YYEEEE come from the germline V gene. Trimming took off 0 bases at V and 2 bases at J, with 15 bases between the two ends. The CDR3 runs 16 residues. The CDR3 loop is CASSLVGAGRTYEQYF. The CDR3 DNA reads TGTGCCAGCAGCTTGGTTGGAGCAGGGCGGACCTACGAGCAGTACTTC.

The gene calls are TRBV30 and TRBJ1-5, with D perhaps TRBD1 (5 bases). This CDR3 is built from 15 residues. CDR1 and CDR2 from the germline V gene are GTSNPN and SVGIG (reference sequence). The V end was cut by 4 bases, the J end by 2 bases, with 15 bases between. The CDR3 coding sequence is TGTGCCTGGACACAAGGGGCTATCGGCAATCAGCCCCAGCATTTT. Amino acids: CAWTQGAIGNQPQHF.

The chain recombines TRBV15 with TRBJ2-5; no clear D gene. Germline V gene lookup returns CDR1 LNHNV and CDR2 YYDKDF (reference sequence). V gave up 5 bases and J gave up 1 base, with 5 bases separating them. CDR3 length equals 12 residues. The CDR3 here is CATSLGQETQYF. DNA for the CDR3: TGTGCCACCAGCTTAGGCCAAGAGACCCAGTACTTC.

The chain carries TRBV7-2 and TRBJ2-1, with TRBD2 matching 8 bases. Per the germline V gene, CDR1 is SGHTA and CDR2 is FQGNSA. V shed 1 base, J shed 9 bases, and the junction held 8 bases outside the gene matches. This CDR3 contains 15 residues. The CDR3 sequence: CASSLGTAGVGEQFF. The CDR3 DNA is TGTGCCAGCAGCTTAGGTACAGCGGGGGTGGGTGAGCAGTTCTTC. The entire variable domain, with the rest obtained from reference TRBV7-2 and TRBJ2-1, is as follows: GAGVSQSPSNKVTEKGKDVELRCDPISGHTALYWYRQSLGQGLEFLIYFQGNSAPDKSGLPSDRFSAERTGGSVSTLTIQRTQQEDSAVYLCASSLGTAGVGEQFFGPGTRLTVL.

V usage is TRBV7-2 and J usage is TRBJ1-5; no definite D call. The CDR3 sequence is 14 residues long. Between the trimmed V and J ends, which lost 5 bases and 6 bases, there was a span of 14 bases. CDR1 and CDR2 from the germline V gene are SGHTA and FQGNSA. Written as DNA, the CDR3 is TGTGCCAGCAGCCCGCTCGGGGTTCCTCAGCCCCAGCATTTT. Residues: CASSPLGVPQPQHF.

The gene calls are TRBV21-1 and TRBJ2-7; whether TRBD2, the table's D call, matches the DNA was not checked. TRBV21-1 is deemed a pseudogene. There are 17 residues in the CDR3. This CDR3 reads CASSISSGTSGSYEQYF. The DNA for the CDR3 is TGTGCCAGCAGCATCTCCTCCGGGACTAGCGGCTCCTACGAGCAGTACTTC.

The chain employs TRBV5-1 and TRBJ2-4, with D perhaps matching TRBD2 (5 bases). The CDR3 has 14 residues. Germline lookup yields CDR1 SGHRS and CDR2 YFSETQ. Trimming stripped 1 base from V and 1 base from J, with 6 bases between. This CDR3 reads CASSLRGAKNIQYF. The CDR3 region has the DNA TGCGCCAGCAGCTTGAGAGGGGCCAAAAACATTCAGTACTTC.

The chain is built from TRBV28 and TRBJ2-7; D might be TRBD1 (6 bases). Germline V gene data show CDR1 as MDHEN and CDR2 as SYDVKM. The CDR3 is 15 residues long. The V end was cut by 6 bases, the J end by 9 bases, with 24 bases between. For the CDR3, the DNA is TGTGCCAGCAGCCTCGTTCATGGCAGGGAGACAGGGCAGTACTTC. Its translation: CASSLVHGRETGQYF.

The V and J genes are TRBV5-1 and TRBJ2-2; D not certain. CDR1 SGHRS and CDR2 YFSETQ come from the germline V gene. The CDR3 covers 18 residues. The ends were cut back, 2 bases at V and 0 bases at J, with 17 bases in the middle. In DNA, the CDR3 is TGCGCCAGCAGCTTAAATTCCAGAGAGAGCGCGAACACCGGGGAGCTGTTTTTT. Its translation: CASSLNSRESANTGELFF.

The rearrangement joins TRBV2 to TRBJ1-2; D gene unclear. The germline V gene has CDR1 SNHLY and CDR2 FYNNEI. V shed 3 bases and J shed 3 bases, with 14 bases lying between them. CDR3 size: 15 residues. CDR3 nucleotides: TGTGCCAGCAGTGATTCCCCCCCTTGGGACTATGGCTACACCTTC. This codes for CASSDSPPWDYGYTF.

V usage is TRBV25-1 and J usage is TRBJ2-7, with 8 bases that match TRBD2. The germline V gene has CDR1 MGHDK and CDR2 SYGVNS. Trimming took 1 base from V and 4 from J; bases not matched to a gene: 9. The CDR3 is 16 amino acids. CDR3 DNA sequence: TGTGCCAGCAGTGAATTAGGAAGCGGGAGTAGATACGAGCAGTACTTC. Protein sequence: CASSELGSGSRYEQYF.

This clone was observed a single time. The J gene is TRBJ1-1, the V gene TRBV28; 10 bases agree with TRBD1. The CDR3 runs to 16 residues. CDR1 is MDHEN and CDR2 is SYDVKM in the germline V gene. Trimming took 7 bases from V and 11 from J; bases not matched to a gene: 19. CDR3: CASTPPPGQGPMNAFF. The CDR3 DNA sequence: TGTGCCAGCACCCCCCCACCGGGACAGGGGCCGATGAATGCTTTCTTT.